The following is a T cell receptor (beta chain) sequence with its context. As yet, its antigen is unknown. CDR1 and CDR2 (germline): SNHLY, FYNNEI. CDR3 length: 16 residues. With 2 bases removed from V and 0 bases from J, the gap between germline ends came to 10 bases. This record comes from a study of shared clonotypes between healthy human individuals. Sequencing was performed with immunoSEQ multiplex PCR; in TCRdb, only in-frame clones are kept and a portion is missing. The top ten hold about 0.35% of the sample, which has more than 1,200,000 clones, about 98.5% seen once. The study, taken as a whole, reports: Naive subsets usually exceeded memory subsets in estimated richness.

The receptor comes from a man under 40 in good health. The V call is TRBV2, the J call TRBJ1-4; the D gene is possibly TRBD1 (5 bases). The material sequenced was naive CD4+ T cells sorted from blood. Subset reported: CD45RA+ positively selected. CDR3 DNA sequence: TGTGCCAGCAGTGAACTGGGGGTTGCAACTAATGAAAAACTGTTTTTT. Translated: CASSELGVATNEKLFF.